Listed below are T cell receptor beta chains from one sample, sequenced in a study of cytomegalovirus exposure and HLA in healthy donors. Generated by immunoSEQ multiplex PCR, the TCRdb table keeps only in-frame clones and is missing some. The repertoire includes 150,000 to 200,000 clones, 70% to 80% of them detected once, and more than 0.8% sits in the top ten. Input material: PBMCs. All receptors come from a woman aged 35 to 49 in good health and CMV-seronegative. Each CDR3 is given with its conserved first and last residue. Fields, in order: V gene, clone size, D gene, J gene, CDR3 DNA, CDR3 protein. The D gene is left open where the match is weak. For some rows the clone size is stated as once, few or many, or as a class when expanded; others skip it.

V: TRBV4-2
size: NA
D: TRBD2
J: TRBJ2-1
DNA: TGTGCCAGCAGCCAAGATTGGAAGCGGGGCTCCTACAATGAGCAGTTCTTC
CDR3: CASSQDWKRGSYNEQFF

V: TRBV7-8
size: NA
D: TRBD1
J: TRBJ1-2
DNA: TGTGCCAGCAGCTTAGAAGGGGGGACAGGGAACGGCTACACCTTC
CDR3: CASSLEGGTGNGYTF

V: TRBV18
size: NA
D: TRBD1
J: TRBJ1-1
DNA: TGTGCCAGCTCACCTACAGGGGGGGACACTGAAGCTTTCTTT
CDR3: CASSPTGGDTEAFF

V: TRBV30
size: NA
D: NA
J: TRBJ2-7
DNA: TGTGCCTGCCCACGGGCGGGTAGCTCCTACGAGCAGTACTTC
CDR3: CACPRAGSSYEQYF

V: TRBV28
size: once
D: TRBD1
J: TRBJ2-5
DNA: TGTGCCAGCAGTTCAACGGCCTCGGGACAGGGAGCCCGGGGGACCCAGTACTTC
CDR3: CASSSTASGQGARGTQYF

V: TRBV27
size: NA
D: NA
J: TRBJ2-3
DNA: TGTGCCAGCGCTAGAAGGACAGATACGCAGTATTTT
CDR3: CASARRTDTQYF

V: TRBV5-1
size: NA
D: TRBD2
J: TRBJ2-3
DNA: TGCGCCAGCAGCGCGATAGAGGGAAGAGCGGGAGGATTCACGCAGTATTTT
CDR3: CASSAIEGRAGGFTQYF

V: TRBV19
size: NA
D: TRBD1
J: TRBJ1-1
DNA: TGTGCCAGTTGGACAGGGGGAAACACTGAAGCTTTCTTT
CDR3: CASWTGGNTEAFF

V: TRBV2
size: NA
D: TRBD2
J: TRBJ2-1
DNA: TGTGCCAGCAGCCCCACTAGCGGGAGCTACAATGAGCAGTTCTTC
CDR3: CASSPTSGSYNEQFF

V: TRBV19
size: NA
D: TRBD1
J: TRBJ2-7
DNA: TGTGCCAGTAGTATGGGGATTCGGGACAGGGGCAAGCAGTACTTC
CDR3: CASSMGIRDRGKQYF

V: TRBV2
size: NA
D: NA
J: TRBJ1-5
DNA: TGTGCCAGCAGTGAATACAGCCTTAATCAGCCCCAGCATTTT
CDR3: CASSEYSLNQPQHF

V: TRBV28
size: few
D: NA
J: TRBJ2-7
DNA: TGTGCCAGCAGCCTCCCAGGGTCTTCCCCCTACGAGCAGTACTTC
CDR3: CASSLPGSSPYEQYF

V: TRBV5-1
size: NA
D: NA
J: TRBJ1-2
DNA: TGCGCCAGCAGCTTGGGGGGGGGCAACTATGGCTACACCTTC
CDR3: CASSLGGGNYGYTF

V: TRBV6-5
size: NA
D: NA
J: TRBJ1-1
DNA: TGTGCCAGCAGTTCCCTTTCCGGGGGGCGAGGAACTGAAGCTTTCTTT
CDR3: CASSSLSGGRGTEAFF

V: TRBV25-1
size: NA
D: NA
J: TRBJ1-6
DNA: TGTGCCAGCAGTGAATACAGGGTGGGTAATTCACCCCTCCACTTT
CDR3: CASSEYRVGNSPLHF

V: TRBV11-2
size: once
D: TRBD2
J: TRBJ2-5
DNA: TGTGCCAGCAGCCTCACTAGCGGGAGCGACCAAGAGACCCAGTACTTC
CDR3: CASSLTSGSDQETQYF

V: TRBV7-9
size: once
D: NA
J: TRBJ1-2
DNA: TGTTCCAGCCTCGGGGGGCAGCGGGGCTACACCTTC
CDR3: CSSLGGQRGYTF

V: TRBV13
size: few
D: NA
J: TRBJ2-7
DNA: TGTGCCAGCAGCTTTGGAGGCCACGAGCAGTACTTC
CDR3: CASSFGGHEQYF

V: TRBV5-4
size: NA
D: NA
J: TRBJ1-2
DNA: TGTGCCAGCAGCTTGGGCGGGAACTCTAACTATGGCTACACCTTC
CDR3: CASSLGGNSNYGYTF

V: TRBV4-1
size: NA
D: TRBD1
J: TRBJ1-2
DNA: TGCGCCAGCAGCCAAGACGACAGGGGAGTCTACACCTTC
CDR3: CASSQDDRGVYTF

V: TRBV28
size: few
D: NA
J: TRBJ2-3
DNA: TGTGCCAGCAGACCAGGGAGCACAGATACGCAGTATTTT
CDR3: CASRPGSTDTQYF

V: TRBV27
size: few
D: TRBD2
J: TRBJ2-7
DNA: TGTGCCAGCTCCCATAGACTAGCGGGAGGCGAGCAGTACTTC
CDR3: CASSHRLAGGEQYF

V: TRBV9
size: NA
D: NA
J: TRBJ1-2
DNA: TGTGCCAGCAGCCCGCTGGGGGGATCTGGTTCTGGATATGGCTACACCTTC
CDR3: CASSPLGGSGSGYGYTF

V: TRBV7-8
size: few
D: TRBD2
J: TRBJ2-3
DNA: TGTGCCAGCAGCTTAGGCTCGACTAGCGGGAACACAGATACGCAGTATTTT
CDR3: CASSLGSTSGNTDTQYF

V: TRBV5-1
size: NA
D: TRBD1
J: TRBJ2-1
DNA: TGCGCCAGCAGCCCCTCGGGACAGGGGGTCAATGAGCAGTTCTTC
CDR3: CASSPSGQGVNEQFF

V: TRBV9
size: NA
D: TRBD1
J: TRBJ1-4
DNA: TGTGCCAGCAGCGTAGGTGGGACAGGGGCAAATGAAAAACTGTTTTTT
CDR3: CASSVGGTGANEKLFF

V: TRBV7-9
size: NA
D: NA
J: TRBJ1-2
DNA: TGTGCCAGCAGCCGACAGGACTATGGCTACACCTTC
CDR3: CASSRQDYGYTF

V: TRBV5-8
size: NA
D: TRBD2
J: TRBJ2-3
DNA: TGTGCCAGCAGCACGGGACTAGCGGGTACCACAGATACGCAGTATTTT
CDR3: CASSTGLAGTTDTQYF

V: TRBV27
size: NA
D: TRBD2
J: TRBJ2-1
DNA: TGTGCCAGCAGTGTTAGCGGGAGTGGATACAATGAGCAGTTCTTC
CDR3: CASSVSGSGYNEQFF

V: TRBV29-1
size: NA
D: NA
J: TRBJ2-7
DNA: TGCAGCGTCGCCCTGACAGCCGCCTACGAGCAGTACTTC
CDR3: CSVALTAAYEQYF

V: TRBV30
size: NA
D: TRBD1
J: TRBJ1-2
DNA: TGTGCCTGGAGTTTGGGCCAGGCGGCAGGGGGTGGCTACACCTTC
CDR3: CAWSLGQAAGGGYTF

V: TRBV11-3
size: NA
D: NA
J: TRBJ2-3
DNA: TGTGCCAGCAGCCCGAGAGGGGAGGCAGATACGCAGTATTTT
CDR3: CASSPRGEADTQYF

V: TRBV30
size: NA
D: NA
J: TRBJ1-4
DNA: TGTGCCTGGCAGGTCAATGAAAAACTGTTTTTT
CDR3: CAWQVNEKLFF

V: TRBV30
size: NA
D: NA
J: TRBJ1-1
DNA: TGTGCCTGGAGTGTGACAGTAGGCATGAACACTGAAGCTTTCTTT
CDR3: CAWSVTVGMNTEAFF

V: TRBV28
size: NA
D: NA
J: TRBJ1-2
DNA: TGTGCCAGCAGTTCCCGGACTCCTGTGAGGGGCTACACCTTC
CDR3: CASSSRTPVRGYTF

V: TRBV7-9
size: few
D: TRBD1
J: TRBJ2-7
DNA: TGTGCCAGCAGCAAGACAGGGGGCAAAATCGAGCAGTACTTC
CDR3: CASSKTGGKIEQYF

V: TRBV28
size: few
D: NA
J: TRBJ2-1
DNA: TGTGCCAGCAGTTCACGGAATGAGCAGTTCTTC
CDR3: CASSSRNEQFF

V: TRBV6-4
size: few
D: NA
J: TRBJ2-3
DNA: TGTGCCAGCGGGCCGGGAACAGATACGCAGTATTTT
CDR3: CASGPGTDTQYF

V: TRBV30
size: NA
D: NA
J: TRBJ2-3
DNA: TGTGCCTGGAGCCTTACAGATACGCAGTATTTT
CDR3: CAWSLTDTQYF

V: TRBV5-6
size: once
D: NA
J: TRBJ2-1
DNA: TGTGCCAGCAGCTTGTACTTCTACAATGAGCAGTTCTTC
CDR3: CASSLYFYNEQFF

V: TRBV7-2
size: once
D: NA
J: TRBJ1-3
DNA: TGTGCCAGCAGCTTAGGACATCCAAACACCATATATTTT
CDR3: CASSLGHPNTIYF

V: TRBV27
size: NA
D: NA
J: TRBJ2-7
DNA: TGTGCCAGCAGTTTTCGGGAAGCCGGCGAGCAGTACTTC
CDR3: CASSFREAGEQYF

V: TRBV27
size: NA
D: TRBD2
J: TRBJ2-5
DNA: TGTGCCAGCAGTAAAGCTAGCGGGAGGGGAGAGACCCAGTACTTC
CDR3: CASSKASGRGETQYF

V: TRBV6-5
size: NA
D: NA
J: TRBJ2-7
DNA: TGTGCCAGCAGTTACTCGTTCGAGAGCGAGCAGTACTTC
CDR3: CASSYSFESEQYF

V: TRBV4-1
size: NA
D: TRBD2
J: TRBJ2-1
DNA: TGCGCCAGCAGCCCTGATAGCGGGAGGGCCTACAATGAGCAGTTCTTC
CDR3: CASSPDSGRAYNEQFF

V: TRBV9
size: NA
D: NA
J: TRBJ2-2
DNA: TGTGCCAGCAGCCCAAACACCGGGGAGCTGTTTTTT
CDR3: CASSPNTGELFF